Below are 8 T cell receptor beta chains sequenced from a single sample in a study of human T cells and chemical hapten exposure. Each CDR3 protein is one row after TCRdb ran MiXCR on the 5' RACE reads. This sample has tens of thousands of distinct CDR3 sequences; about 15% occur once, and the top ten carry under 7.5%. Total RNA extraction was carried out from unfractionated whole blood. The origin of the receptors is a female donor in good health.

The chain uses TRBV25-1 and TRBJ2-2; TRBD1 might be the D (5 bases). V shed 3 bases and J shed 7 bases, with 9 bases lying between them. The CDR3 loop spans 13 amino acids. CDR1 and CDR2 from the germline V gene are MGHDK and SYGVNS. The CDR3 DNA sequence: TGTGCCAGCAGTGATCAGGGAATCGGGGAGCTGTTTTTT. It codes for CASSDQGIGELFF.

This rearrangement joins TRBV6-5 to TRBJ1-3; 7 nucleotides line up with TRBD1. Germline V gene data show CDR1 as MNHEY and CDR2 as SVGAGI. Trimming at V came to 0 bases and at J to 4 bases, leaving 3 bases not matched to a gene. The CDR3 extends over 15 amino acids. The chain's CDR3 is CASSYSQGTGNTIYF. The CDR3 DNA sequence: TGTGCCAGCAGTTACTCACAGGGGACCGGAAACACCATATATTTT.

This chain joins TRBV7-8 and TRBJ2-5, with D perhaps matching TRBD1 (5 bases). The ends were cut back, 5 bases at V and 4 bases at J, with 17 bases in the middle. CDR1 and CDR2 from the germline V gene are SGHVS and FQNEAQ. The CDR3 extends over 15 amino acids. The CDR3 protein is CASSLRDSSGETQYF. The CDR3 DNA is TGTGCCAGCAGCCTGCGTGACAGTTCGGGAGAGACCCAGTACTTC.

This clonotype has just a few counts. V usage is TRBV20-1 and J usage is TRBJ2-7; D is unclear. This CDR3 has 12 amino acids. CDR1 and CDR2 from the germline V gene are DFQATT and SNEGSKA (reference sequence). V lost 7 bases to trimming and J lost 0 bases, with 10 bases between them. The CDR3 here is CSDTAYSYEQYF. DNA of the CDR3: TGCAGTGATACAGCCTACTCCTACGAGCAGTACTTC.

The gene calls are TRBV2 and TRBJ1-5, with 7 bases fitting TRBD1. J was trimmed by 2 bases and V by 4 bases; bases with no gene match: 5. The CDR3 covers 15 residues. Per germline, CDR1 SNHLY and CDR2 FYNNEI. The CDR3 region has the DNA TGTGCCAGCAGTGGCCCAGGGGGAGGCAATCAGCCCCAGCATTTT. It specifies CASSGPGGGNQPQHF.

This clonotype has more than one count but fewer than ten. The V and J genes are TRBV6-6 and TRBJ2-6, with D unresolved. CDR3 size: 17 residues. The V and J ends lost 10 bases and 0 bases respectively, with 19 bases between them. Germline V lookup: CDR1 MNHNY, CDR2 SVGAGI (reference sequence). The CDR3 coding sequence is TGTGCCACCCACGAGTGGTTCGTAGACTCTGGGGCCAACGTCCTGACTTTC. Translation: CATHEWFVDSGANVLTF.

The chain joins TRBV12-3 or TRBV12-4 to TRBJ2-1; 8 bases align to TRBD2. This CDR3 is built from 18 residues. V lost 6 bases to trimming and J lost 8 bases; unmatched junction nucleotides: 21. Here the CDR3 reads CASSLGPLLAAGGDEQFF. The CDR3 DNA reads as TGTGCCAGCAGCCTCGGGCCCCTACTAGCGGCCGGGGGGGATGAGCAGTTCTTC.

This clonotype was found many times. The chain has TRBV6-2 or TRBV6-3 and TRBJ2-3; possible D gene TRBD1, 5 bases. This CDR3 is 13 amino acids long. Trimming pared 7 bases from V and 0 bases from J, leaving 8 bases between. CDR1 is MNHEY and CDR2 is SVGEGT in the germline V gene. Here the CDR3 reads CASNRPSTDTQYF. The CDR3 DNA follows: TGTGCCAGCAACAGGCCCAGCACAGATACGCAGTATTTT.